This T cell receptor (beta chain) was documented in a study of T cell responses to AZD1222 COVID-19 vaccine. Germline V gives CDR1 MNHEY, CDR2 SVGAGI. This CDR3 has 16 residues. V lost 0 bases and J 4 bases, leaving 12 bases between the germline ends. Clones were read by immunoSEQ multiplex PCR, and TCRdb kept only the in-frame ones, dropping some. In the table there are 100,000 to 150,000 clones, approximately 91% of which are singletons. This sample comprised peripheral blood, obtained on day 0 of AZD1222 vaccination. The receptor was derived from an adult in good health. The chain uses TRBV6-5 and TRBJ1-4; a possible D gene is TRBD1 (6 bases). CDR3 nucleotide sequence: TGTGCCAGCAGTTACTCGACGGACAGTGGTAATGAAAAACTGTTTTTT. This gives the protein CASSYSTDSGNEKLFF.